These 4 T cell receptor beta chains were all obtained from the same sample, sequenced in a study of PD-L1 blockade in urothelial cancer. The time point here: pretreatment peripheral blood. The repertoire was sequenced with immunoSEQ multiplex PCR; TCRdb's copy has only in-frame clones and lacks some. The table includes 55,000 to 80,000 clones, more than 75% detected once. The source material was PBMCs, sampled around atezolizumab (anti-PD-L1) treatment. These TCRs come from a man aged 55 to 69 with urothelial cancer.

The V and J genes are TRBV7-2 and TRBJ1-4; D gene unclear. CDR1 is SGHTA, CDR2 FQGNSA, per germline. The CDR3 has 14 residues. V dropped 3 bases and J dropped 4 bases, with 9 bases sitting between them. DNA of the CDR3: TGTGCCAGCAGCTTCTCGGGTGATAATGAAAAACTGTTTTTT. It codes for CASSFSGDNEKLFF.

The chain has TRBV4-3 and TRBJ1-2; D not resolved. This CDR3 spans 11 amino acids. CDR1 LGHNA and CDR2 YSLEER come from the germline V gene. Trimming pared 3 bases from V and 6 bases from J, leaving 5 bases between. The chain's CDR3 is CASSQSDGYTF. CDR3 DNA: TGCGCCAGCAGCCAGAGTGATGGCTACACCTTC.

The chain uses TRBV30 and TRBJ1-2; D might be TRBD1 (5 bases). The CDR3 has 13 amino acids. Germline assignment: CDR1 GTSNPN and CDR2 SVGIG (reference sequence). Trimming removed 5 bases from V and 0 bases from J, with 10 bases in between. CDR3 residues: CAWAPQANYGYTF. The CDR3 DNA sequence: TGTGCCTGGGCCCCACAGGCTAACTATGGCTACACCTTC.

The gene calls are TRBV29-1 and TRBJ1-2; no definite D call. CDR3 length: 12 amino acids. Per the germline V gene, CDR1 is SQVTM and CDR2 is ANQGSEA. V was trimmed by 4 bases and J by 5 bases, leaving 11 bases between them. CDR3 sequence reads: CSVASGAYGYTF. In DNA, the CDR3 is TGCAGCGTTGCGTCGGGTGCTTATGGCTACACCTTC.